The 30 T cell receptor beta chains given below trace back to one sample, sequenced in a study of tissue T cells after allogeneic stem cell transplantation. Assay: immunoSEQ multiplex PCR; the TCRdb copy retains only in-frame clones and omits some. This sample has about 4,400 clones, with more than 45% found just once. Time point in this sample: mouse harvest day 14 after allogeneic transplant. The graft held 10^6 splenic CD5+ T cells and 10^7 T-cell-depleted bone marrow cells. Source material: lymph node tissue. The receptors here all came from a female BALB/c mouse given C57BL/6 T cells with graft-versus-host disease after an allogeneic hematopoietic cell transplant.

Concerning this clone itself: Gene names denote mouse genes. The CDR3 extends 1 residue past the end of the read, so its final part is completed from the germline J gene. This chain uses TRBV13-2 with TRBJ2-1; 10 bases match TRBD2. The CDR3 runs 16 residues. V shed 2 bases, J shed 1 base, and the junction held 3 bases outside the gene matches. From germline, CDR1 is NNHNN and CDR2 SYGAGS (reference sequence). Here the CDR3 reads CASGEPGLGNYAEQFF. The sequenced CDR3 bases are TGTGCCAGCGGTGAACCGGGACTGGGGAACTATGCTGAGCAGTTC.

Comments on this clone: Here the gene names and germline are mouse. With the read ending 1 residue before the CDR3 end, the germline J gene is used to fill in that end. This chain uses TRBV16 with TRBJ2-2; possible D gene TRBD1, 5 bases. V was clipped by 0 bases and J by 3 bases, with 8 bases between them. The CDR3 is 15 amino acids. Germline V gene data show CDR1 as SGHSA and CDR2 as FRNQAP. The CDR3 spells CASSLDPRDTGQLYF. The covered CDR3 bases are TGTGCAAGCAGCTTAGATCCCAGGGACACCGGGCAGCTCTAC.

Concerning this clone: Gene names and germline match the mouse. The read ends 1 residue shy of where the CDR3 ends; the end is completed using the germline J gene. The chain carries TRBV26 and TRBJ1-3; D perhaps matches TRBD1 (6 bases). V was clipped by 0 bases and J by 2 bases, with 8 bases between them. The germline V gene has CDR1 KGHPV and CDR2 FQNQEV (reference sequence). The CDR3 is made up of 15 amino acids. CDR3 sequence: CASSLSNRAGNTLYF. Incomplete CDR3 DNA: TGTGCCAGCAGTCTGTCGAACAGGGCTGGAAATACGCTCTAT.

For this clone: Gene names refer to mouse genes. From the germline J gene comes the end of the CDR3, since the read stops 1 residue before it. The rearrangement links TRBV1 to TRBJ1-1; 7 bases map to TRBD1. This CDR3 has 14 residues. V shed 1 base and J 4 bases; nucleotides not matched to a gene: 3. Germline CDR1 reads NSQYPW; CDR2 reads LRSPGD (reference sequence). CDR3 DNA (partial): TGCACCTGCAGTGCAGGGGCAGGGGGCACAGAAGTCTTC. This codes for CTCSAGAGGTEVF. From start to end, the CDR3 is CTCSAGAGGTEVFF.

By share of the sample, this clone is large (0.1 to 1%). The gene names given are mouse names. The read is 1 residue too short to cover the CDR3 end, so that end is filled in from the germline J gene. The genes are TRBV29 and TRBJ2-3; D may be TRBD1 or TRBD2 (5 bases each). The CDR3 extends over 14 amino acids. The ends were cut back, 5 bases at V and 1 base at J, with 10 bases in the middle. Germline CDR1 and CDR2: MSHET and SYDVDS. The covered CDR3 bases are TGTGCTAGCAGTGGGGGATGGGGTGCAGAAACGCTGTAT. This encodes CASSGGWGAETLY. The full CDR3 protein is CASSGGWGAETLYF.

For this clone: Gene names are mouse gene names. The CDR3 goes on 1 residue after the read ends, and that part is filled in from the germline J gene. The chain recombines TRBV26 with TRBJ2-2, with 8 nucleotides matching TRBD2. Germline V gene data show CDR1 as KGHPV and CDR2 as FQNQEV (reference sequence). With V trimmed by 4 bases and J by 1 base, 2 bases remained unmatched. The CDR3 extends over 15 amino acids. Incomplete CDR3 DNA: TGTGCCAGCAGTCGACTGGGGCGAAACACCGGGCAGCTCTAC. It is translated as CASSRLGRNTGQLY. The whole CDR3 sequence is CASSRLGRNTGQLYF.

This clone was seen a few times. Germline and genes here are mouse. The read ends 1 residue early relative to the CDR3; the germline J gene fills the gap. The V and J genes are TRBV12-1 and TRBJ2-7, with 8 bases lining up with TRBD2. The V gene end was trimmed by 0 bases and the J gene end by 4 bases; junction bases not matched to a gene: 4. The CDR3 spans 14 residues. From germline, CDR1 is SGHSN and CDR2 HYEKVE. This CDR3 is CASSLSLGGYEQYF. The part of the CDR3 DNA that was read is TGTGCCAGCTCTCTCTCGCTGGGGGGTTATGAACAGTAC.

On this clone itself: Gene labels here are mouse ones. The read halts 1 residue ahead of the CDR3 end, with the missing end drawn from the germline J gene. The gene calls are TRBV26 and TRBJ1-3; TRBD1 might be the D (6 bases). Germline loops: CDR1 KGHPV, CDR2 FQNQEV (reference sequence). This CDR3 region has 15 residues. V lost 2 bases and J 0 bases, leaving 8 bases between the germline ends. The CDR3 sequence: CASSLTGLSGNTLYF. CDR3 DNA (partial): TGTGCCAGCAGTCTGACAGGGCTTTCTGGAAATACGCTCTAT.

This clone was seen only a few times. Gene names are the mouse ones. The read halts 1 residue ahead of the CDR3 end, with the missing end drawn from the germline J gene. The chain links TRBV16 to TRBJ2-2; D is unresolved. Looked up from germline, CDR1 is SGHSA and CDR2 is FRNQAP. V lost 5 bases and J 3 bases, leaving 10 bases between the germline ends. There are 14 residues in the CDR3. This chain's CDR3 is CASSPSSDTGQLYF. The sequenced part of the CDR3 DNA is TGTGCAAGCAGCCCTTCATCAGACACCGGGCAGCTCTAC.

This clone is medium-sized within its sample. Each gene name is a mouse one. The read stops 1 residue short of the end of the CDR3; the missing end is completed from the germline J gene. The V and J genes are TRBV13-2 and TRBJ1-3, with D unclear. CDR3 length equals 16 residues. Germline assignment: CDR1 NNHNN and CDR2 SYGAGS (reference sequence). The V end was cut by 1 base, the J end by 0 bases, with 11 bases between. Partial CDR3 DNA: TGTGCCAGCGGTGATTGGGCAGGCAATTCTGGAAATACGCTCTAT. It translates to CASGDWAGNSGNTLY. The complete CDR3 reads CASGDWAGNSGNTLYF.

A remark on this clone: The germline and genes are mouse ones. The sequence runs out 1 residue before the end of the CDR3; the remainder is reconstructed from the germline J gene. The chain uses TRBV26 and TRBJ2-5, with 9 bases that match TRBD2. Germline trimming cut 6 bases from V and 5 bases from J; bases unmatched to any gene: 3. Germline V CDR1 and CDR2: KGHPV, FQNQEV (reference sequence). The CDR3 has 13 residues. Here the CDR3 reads CASRGTGRDTQYF. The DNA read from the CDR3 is TGTGCCAGCAGGGGGACTGGGAGAGACACCCAGTAC.

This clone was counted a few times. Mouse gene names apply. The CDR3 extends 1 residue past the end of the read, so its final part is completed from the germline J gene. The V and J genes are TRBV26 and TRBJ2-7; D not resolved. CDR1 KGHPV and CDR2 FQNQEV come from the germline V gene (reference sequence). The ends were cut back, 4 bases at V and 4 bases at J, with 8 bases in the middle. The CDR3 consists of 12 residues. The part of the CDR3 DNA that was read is TGTGCCAGCAGTCGAGGCAGGTATGAACAGTAC. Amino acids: CASSRGRYEQY. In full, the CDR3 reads CASSRGRYEQYF.

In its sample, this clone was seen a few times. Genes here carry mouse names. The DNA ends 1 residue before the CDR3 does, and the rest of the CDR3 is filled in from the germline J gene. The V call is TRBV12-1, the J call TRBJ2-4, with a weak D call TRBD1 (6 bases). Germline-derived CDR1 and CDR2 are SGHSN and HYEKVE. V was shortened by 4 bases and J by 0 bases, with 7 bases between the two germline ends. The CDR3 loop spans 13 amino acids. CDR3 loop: CASSGTSQNTLYF. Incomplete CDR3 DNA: TGTGCCAGCTCCGGGACAAGTCAAAACACCTTGTAC.

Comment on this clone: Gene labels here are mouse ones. The CDR3 DNA, read in part, is TGTGCCAGCAGGGCCGGGACAACAAACTCCGACTACACC. It is translated as CASRAGTTNSDYT. The full CDR3 reads CASRAGTTNSDYTF. V usage is TRBV13-1 and J usage is TRBJ1-2; possible D gene TRBD1, 6 bases. Read data end 1 residue before the CDR3 end; the end is taken from the germline J gene. This CDR3 has 14 amino acids. Trimming removed 5 bases from V and 0 bases from J, with 11 bases in between. The germline V gene encodes CDR1 NSHNY and CDR2 SYGAGN.

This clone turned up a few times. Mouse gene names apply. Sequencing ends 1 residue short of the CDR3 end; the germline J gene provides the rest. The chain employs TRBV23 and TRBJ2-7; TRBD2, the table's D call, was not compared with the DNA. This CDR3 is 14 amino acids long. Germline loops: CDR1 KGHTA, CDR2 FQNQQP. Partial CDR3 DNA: TGCTCCAGCAGTCAATCAACTGGGGGGTATGAACAGTAC. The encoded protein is CSSSQSTGGYEQY. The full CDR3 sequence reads CSSSQSTGGYEQYF. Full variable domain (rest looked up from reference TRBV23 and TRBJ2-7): DAAVTQKPRYLIKMKGQEAEMKCIPEKGHTAVFWYQQKQSKELKFLIYFQNQQPLDQIDMVKERFSAVCPSSSLCSLGIRTCEAEDSALYLCSSSQSTGGYEQYFGPGTRLTVL.

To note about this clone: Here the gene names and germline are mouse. CDR3 DNA (partial): TGTGCCAGCAGTGACTGGGGGGGGAACTATGCTGAGCAGTTC. Amino acids: CASSDWGGNYAEQF. The full CDR3 protein is CASSDWGGNYAEQFF. This rearrangement joins TRBV15 to TRBJ2-1, with TRBD2 identical over 11 bases. Sequencing ends 1 residue short of the CDR3 end; the germline J gene provides the rest. Germline CDR1 SGHND, CDR2 FRSKSL. J lost 1 base, V lost 5 bases, and 1 base had no gene match. The CDR3 has 15 residues.

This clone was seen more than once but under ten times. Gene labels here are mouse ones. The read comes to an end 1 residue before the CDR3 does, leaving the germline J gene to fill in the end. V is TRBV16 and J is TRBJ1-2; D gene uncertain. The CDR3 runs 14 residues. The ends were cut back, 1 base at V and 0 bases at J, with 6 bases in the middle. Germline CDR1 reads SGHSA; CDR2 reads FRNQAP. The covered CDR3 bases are TGTGCAAGCAGCTTAGGGACGGCAAACTCCGACTACACC. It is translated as CASSLGTANSDYT. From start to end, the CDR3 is CASSLGTANSDYTF.

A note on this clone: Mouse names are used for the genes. Incomplete CDR3 DNA: TGTGCCAGCTCTCTCCAGGCAGAAACGCTGTAT. Translating gives CASSLQAETLY. The full CDR3 is CASSLQAETLYF. The V gene is TRBV12-2, the J gene TRBJ2-3; no firm D call. From the germline J gene comes the end of the CDR3, since the read stops 1 residue before it. V was trimmed by 0 bases and J by 3 bases, leaving 3 bases between them. Germline loops: CDR1 SGHLS, CDR2 HYDKME. This CDR3 spans 12 amino acids. Full variable domain (outside the CDR3, taken from reference TRBV12-2 and TRBJ2-3): NSGVVQSPRYIIKGKGERSILKCIPISGHLSVAWYQQTQGQELKFFIQHYDKMERDKGNLPSRFSVQQFDDYHSEMNMSALELEDSAVYFCASSLQAETLYFGSGTRLTVL.

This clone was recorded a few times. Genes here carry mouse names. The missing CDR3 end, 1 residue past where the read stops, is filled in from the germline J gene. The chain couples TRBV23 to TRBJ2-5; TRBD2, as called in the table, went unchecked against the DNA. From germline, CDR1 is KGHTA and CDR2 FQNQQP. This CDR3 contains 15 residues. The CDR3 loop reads CSSSHRTGGQDTQYF. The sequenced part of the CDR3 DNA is TGCTCCAGCAGTCACAGGACTGGGGGACAAGACACCCAGTAC. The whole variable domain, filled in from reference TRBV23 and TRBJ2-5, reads DAAVTQKPRYLIKMKGQEAEMKCIPEKGHTAVFWYQQKQSKELKFLIYFQNQQPLDQIDMVKERFSAVCPSSSLCSLGIRTCEAEDSALYLCSSSHRTGGQDTQYFGPGTRLLVL.

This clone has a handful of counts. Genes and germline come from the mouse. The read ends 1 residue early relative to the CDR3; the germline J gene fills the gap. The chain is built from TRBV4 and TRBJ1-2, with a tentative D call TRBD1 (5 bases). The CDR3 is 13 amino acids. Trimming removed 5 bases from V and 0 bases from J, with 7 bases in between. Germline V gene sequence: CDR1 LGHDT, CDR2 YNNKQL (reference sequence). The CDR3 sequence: CASSQGSNSDYTF. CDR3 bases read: TGTGCCAGCAGCCAGGGATCAAACTCCGACTACACC. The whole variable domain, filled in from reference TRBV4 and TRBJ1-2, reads ETAVFQTPNYHVTQVGNEVSFNCKQTLGHDTMYWYKQDSKKLLKIMFSYNNKQLIVNETVPRRFSPQSSDKAHLNLRIKSVEPEDSAVYLCASSQGSNSDYTFGSGTRLLVI.

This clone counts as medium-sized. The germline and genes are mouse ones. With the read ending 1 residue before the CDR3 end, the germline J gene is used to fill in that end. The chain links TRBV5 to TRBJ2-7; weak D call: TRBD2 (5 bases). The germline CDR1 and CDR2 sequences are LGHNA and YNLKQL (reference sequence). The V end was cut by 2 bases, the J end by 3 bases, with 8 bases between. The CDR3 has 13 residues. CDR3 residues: CASSQRLGYEQYF. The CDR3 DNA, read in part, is TGTGCCAGCAGCCAAAGGCTGGGCTATGAACAGTAC.

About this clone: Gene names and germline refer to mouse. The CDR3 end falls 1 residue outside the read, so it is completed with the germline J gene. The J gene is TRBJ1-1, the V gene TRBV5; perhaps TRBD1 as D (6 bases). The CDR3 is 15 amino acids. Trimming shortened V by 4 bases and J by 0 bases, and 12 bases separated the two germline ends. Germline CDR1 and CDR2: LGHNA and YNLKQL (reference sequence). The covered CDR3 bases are TGTGCCAGCAGCCGACCGGGACAAGCAAACACAGAAGTCTTC. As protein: CASSRPGQANTEVF. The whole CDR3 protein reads CASSRPGQANTEVFF.

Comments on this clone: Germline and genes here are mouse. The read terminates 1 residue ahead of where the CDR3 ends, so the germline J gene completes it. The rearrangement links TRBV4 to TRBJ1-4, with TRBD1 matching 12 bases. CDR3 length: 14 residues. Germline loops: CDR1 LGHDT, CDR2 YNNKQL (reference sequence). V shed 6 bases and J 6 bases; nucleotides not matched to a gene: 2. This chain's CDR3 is CASRGTGGDERLFF. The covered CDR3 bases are TGTGCCAGCAGGGGGACAGGGGGCGACGAAAGATTATTT.

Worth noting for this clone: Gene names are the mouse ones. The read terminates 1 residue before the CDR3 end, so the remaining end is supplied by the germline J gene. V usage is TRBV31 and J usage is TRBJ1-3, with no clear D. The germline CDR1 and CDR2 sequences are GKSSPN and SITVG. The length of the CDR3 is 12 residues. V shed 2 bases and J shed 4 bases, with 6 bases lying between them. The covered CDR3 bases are TGTGCCTGGAGTGGGTACGGAAATACGCTCTAT. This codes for CAWSGYGNTLY. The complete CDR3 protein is CAWSGYGNTLYF.

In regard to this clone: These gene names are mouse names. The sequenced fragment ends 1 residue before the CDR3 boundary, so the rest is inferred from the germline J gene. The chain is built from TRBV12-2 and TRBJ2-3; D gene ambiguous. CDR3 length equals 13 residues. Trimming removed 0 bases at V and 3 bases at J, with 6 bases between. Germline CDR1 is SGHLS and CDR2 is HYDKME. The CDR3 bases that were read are TGTGCCAGCTCTCTCGATAGGGCAGAAACGCTGTAT. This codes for CASSLDRAETLY. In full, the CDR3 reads CASSLDRAETLYF.

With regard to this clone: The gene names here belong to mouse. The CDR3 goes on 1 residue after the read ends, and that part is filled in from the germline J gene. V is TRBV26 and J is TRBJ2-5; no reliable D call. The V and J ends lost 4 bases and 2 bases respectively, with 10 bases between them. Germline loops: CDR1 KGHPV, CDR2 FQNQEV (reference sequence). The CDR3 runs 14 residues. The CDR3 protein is CASSPRGVQDTQYF. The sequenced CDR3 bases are TGTGCCAGCAGTCCTCGGGGAGTCCAAGACACCCAGTAC.

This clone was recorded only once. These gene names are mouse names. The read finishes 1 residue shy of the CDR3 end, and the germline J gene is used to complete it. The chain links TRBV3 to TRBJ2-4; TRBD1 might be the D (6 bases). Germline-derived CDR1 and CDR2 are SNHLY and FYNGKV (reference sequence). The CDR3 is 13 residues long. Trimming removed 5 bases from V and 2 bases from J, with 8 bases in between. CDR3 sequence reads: CASSGTNQNTLYF. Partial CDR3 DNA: TGTGCCAGCAGCGGGACAAATCAAAACACCTTGTAC.

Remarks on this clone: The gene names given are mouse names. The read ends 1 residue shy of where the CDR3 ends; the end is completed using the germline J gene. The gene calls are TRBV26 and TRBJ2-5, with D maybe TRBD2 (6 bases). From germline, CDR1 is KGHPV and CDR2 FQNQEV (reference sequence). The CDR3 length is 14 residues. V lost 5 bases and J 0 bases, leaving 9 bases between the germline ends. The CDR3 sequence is CASSRLENQDTQYF. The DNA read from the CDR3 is TGTGCCAGCAGTAGACTGGAGAACCAAGACACCCAGTAC. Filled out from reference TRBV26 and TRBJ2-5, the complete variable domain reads NSKVIQTPRYLVKGQGQKAKMRCIPEKGHPVVFWYQQNKNNEFKFLINFQNQEVLQQIDMTEKRFSAECPSNSPCSLEIQSSEAGDSALYLCASSRLENQDTQYFGPGTRLLVL.

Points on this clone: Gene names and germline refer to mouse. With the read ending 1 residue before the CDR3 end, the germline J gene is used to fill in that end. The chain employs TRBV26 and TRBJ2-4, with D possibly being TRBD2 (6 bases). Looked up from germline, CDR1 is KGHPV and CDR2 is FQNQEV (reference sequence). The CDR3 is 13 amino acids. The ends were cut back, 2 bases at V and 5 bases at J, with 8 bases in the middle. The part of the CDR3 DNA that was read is TGTGCCAGCAGTCTGCCTGGGGTAAACACCTTGTAC. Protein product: CASSLPGVNTLY. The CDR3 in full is CASSLPGVNTLYF. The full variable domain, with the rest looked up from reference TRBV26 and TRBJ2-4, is NSKVIQTPRYLVKGQGQKAKMRCIPEKGHPVVFWYQQNKNNEFKFLINFQNQEVLQQIDMTEKRFSAECPSNSPCSLEIQSSEAGDSALYLCASSLPGVNTLYFGAGTRLSVL.

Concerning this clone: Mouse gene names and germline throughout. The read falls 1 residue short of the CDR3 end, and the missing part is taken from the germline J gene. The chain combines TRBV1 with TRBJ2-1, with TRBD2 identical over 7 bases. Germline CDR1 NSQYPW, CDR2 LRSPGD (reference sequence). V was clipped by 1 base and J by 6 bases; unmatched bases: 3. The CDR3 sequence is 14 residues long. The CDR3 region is CTCSAALGIAEQFF. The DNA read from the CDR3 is TGCACCTGCAGTGCAGCACTGGGGATTGCTGAGCAGTTC.